The sequence of this TCR beta chain was determined in a study of blood T cells in healthy people across ages. Across the study: The template switching approach captured approximately one barcoded beta molecule for every two T cells. General observations from the study: Roughly linearly, TCR beta diversity per million T cells fell as age increased.

The study isolated at least 7 million PBMCs from each sample. The CDR3 consists of 16 residues. Per germline, CDR1 LGHNT and CDR2 FRNRAP. V gave up 0 bases and J gave up 4 bases, with 12 bases separating them. Alongside a J-beta primer mix, a sample-barcoded 5' primer served in a second PCR lasting about 7 to 11 cycles. Each cDNA molecule was tagged by a template-switch adaptor that had 12 random nucleotides. TCRdb re-derived calls from the 5' RACE reads in MiXCR, one entry per CDR3 protein. The repertoire consists of 1.5 million to 1.8 million distinct CDR3 sequences, with less than 45% occurring once and the leading ten covering about 4%. Turning to this clonotype: The target antigen is unknown.

The material sequenced was blood. This receptor was obtained from a woman between 18 and 30 years old in good health. V is TRBV12-5 and J is TRBJ2-2; D might be TRBD1 (5 bases). CDR3 sequence: CASGLVQGVRTGELFF. The CDR3 nucleotides are TGTGCTAGTGGTTTGGTACAAGGGGTTCGCACCGGGGAGCTGTTTTTT.